This record covers a single TCR beta chain. At one boundary the junction diverges from the germline segment, which might be a read error. This sample is drawn from a study of regulatory T cells in long-lasting Graves disease. The time point denotes: persistent/refractory GD, antithyroid drugs over 5 years with positive TRAb. PBMC-extracted RNA yielded the TCR library. The authors built TCR beta libraries using iRepertoire HTBI primers and Arm-PCR of CDR3 regions. TCRdb re-derived calls from the multiplex PCR reads in MiXCR, one entry per CDR3 protein. The sample carries about 460,000 distinct CDR3 sequences, around a fifth recorded once. This CDR3 has 10 amino acids. Germline-derived CDR1 and CDR2 are DFQATT and SNEGSKA (reference sequence).

The chain links TRBV20-1 to TRBJ2-7; D is ambiguous. The source of this sequence is a female donor with Graves disease. The sequencing here drew on peripheral blood mononuclear cells (PBMCs), taken when the disease was refractory, from a patient treated with antithyroid drugs. The CDR3 sequence: CSAGDGEQYF. Here the CDR3 DNA reads TGCAGTGCTGGAGACGGAGAGCAGTACTTC.